The TCR beta chain under discussion was sequenced for a study of cytomegalovirus exposure and HLA in healthy donors. Study background: An earlier analysis identified 95 million to 120 million unique TCR beta sequences in about 200 million T cells.

Regarding donors, all were healthy bone marrow donors. The PCR employed 60 Vbeta primers together with 13 Jbeta primers. Only in-frame clones appear in the TCRdb table, and some are missing; sequencing was by immunoSEQ multiplex PCR. The data show 180,000 or so clones, 70% to 80% seen once. The sequencing input was PBMCs. This sequence originates from a male donor in good health and CMV-seronegative.

The CDR3 here is CASSVVPGAYNEQFF. In DNA, the CDR3 is TGTGCCAGCAGCGTAGTGCCGGGAGCGTACAATGAGCAGTTCTTC. This chain connects TRBV9 to TRBJ2-1; D perhaps matches TRBD2 (6 bases). This CDR3 is 15 amino acids long. Germline V gene data show CDR1 as SGDLS and CDR2 as YYNGEE. V lost 0 bases and J 4 bases, leaving 11 bases between the germline ends.